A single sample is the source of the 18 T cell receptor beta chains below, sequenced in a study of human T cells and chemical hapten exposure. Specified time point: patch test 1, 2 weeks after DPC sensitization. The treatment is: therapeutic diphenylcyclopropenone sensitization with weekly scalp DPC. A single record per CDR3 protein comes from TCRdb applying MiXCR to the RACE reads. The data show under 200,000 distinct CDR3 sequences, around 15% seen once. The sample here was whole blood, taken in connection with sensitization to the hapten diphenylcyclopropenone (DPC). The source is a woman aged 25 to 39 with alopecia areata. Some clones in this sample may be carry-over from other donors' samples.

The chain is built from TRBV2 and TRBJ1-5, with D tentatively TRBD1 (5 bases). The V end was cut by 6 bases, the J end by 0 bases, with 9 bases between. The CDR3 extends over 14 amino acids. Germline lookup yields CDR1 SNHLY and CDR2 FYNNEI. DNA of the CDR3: TGTGCCAGCAGCGGGGGGTATAGCAATCAGCCCCAGCATTTT. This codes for CASSGGYSNQPQHF.

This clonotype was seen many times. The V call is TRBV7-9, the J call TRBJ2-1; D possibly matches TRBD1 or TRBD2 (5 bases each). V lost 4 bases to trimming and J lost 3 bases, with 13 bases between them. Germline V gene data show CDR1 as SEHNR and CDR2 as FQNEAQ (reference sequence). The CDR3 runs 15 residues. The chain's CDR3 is CASSSPGRLYNEQFF. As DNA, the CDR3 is TGTGCCAGCAGCTCACCGGGACGTCTCTACAATGAGCAGTTCTTC.

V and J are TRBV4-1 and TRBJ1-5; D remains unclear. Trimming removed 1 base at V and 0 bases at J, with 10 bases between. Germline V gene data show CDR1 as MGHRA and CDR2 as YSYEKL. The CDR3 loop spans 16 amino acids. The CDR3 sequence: CASSQVASNSNQPQHF. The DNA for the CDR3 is TGCGCCAGCAGCCAAGTTGCCAGCAATAGCAATCAGCCCCAGCATTTT.

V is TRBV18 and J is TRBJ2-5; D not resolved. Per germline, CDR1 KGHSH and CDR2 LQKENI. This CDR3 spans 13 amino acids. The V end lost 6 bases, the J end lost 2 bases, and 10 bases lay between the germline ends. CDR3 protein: CASSATTQETQYF. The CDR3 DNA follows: TGTGCCAGCTCCGCGACGACACAAGAGACCCAGTACTTC.

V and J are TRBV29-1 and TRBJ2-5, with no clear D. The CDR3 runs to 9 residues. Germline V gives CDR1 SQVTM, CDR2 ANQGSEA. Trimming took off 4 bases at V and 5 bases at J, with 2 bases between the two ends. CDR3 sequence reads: CSVGETQYF. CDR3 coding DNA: TGCAGCGTTGGGGAGACCCAGTACTTC.

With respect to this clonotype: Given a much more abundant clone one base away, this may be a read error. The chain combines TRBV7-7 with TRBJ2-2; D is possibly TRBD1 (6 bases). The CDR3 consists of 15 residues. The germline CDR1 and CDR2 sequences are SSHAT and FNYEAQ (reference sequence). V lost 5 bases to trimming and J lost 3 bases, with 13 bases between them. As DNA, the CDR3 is TGTGCCAGCAGCCCATGGGCAGGGGACACCGGGGAGCTGTTTTTT. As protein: CASSPWAGDTGELFF.

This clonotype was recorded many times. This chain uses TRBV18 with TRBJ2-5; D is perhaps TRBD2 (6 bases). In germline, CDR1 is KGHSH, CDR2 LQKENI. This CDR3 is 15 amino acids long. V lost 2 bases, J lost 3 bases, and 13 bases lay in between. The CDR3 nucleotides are TGTGCCAGCTCACCAAACGGGGCTAGCGAAGAGACCCAGTACTTC. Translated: CASSPNGASEETQYF.

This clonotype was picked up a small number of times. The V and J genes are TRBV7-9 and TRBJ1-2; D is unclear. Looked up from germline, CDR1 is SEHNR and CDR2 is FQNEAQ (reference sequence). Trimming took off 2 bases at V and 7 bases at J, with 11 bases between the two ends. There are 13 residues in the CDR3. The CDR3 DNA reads TGTGCCAGCAGCTTAAAAGAGGGAGGTGGCTACACCTTC. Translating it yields CASSLKEGGGYTF.

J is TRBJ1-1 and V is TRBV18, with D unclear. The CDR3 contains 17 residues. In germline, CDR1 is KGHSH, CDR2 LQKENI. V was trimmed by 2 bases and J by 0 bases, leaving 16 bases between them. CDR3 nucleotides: TGTGCCAGCTCACCATCAGGACCGCTAGAGATGAACACTGAAGCTTTCTTT. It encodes CASSPSGPLEMNTEAFF.

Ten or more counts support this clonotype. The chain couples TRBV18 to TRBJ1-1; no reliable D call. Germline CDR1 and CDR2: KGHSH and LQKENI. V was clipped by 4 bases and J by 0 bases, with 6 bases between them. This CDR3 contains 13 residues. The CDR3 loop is CASSREMNTEAFF. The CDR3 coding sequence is TGTGCCAGCTCACGAGAGATGAACACTGAAGCTTTCTTT.

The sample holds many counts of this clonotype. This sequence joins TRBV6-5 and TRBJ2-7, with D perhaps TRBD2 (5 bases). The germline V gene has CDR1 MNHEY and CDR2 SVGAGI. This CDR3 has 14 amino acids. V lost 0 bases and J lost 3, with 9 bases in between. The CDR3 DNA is TGTGCCAGCAGTTACTCCGGAGGCTACTACGAGCAGTACTTC. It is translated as CASSYSGGYYEQYF.

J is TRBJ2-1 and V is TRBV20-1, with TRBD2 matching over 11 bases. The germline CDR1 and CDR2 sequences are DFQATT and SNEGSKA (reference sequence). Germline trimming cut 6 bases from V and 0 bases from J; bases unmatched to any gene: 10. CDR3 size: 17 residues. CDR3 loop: CSASPSGRTYSYNEQFF. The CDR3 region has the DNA TGCAGTGCCAGCCCTAGCGGGAGGACCTACTCCTACAATGAGCAGTTCTTC.

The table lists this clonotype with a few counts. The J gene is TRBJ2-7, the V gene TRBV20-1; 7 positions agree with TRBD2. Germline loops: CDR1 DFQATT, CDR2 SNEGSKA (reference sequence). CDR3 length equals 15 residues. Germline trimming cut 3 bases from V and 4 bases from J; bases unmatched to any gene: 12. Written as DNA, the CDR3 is TGCAGTGCTAGGGCTGGGGAGGGTACCGCTTACGAGCAGTACTTC. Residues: CSARAGEGTAYEQYF.

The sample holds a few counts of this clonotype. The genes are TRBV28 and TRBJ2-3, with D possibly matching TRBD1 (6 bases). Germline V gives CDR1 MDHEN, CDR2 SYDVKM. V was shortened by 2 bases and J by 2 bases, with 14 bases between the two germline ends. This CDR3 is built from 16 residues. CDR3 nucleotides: TGTGCCAGCAGTTTACTCCCGACAGGTCCCACAGATACGCAGTATTTT. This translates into CASSLLPTGPTDTQYF.

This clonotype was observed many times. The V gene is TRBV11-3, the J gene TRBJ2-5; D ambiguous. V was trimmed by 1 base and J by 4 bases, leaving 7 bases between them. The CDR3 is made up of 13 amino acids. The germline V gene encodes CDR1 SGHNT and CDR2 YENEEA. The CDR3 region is CASSLVLGETQYF. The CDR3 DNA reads TGTGCCAGCAGCTTAGTTTTGGGAGAGACCCAGTACTTC.

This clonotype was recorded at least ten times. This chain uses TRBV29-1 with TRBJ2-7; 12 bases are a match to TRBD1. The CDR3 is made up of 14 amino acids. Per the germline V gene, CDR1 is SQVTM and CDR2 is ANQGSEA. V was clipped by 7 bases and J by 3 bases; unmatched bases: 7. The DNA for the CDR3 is TGCAGCGCAATAGGGACAGGGGGCTTCTACGAGCAGTACTTC. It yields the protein CSAIGTGGFYEQYF.

The CDR3 loop reads CASSLGMRDTQYF. The CDR3 DNA follows: TGTGCCAGCAGCTTAGGCATGCGAGATACGCAGTATTTT. The chain has TRBV11-3 and TRBJ2-3; unclear D gene. Trimming took off 1 base at V and 5 bases at J, with 7 bases between the two ends. CDR1 is SGHNT and CDR2 is YENEEA in the germline V gene. This CDR3 spans 13 amino acids.

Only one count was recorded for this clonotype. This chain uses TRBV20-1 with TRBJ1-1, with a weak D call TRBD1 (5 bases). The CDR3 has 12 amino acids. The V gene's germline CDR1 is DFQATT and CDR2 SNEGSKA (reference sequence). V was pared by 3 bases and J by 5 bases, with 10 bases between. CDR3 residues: CSASGTGTEAFF. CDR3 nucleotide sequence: TGCAGTGCTAGCGGGACGGGAACTGAAGCTTTCTTT.